The next 3 T cell receptor beta chains were all read from a single sample in a study of T cell responses to AZD1222 COVID-19 vaccine. The table came from immunoSEQ multiplex PCR; TCRdb's copy has only in-frame clones and leaves some out. The profile shows around 150,000 clones, more than 85% of them singletons. Specimen: peripheral blood, collected 28 days after the second AZD1222 dose. All receptors come from an adult who received the AZD1222 COVID-19 vaccine.

The genes are TRBV30 and TRBJ1-1; D not resolved. The CDR3 extends over 11 amino acids. V was trimmed by 3 bases and J by 4 bases, leaving 6 bases between them. Germline V gene data show CDR1 as GTSNPN and CDR2 as SVGIG (reference sequence). The CDR3 loop reads CAWRGFTEAFF. DNA of the CDR3: TGTGCCTGGAGAGGGTTCACTGAAGCTTTCTTT. The full variable domain, in which reference TRBV30 and TRBJ1-1 provide the parts outside the CDR3, is SQTIHQWPATLVQPVGSPLSLECTVEGTSNPNLYWYRQAAGRGLQLLFYSVGIGQISSEVPQNLSASRPQDRQFILSSKKLLLSDSGFYLCAWRGFTEAFFGQGTRLTVV.

V is TRBV2 and J is TRBJ2-7; D possibly corresponds to TRBD1 (5 bases). Germline assignment: CDR1 SNHLY and CDR2 FYNNEI. The CDR3 is made up of 13 amino acids. V was pared by 7 bases and J by 9 bases, with 19 bases between. The CDR3 spells CASILDGAPRQYF. CDR3 coding DNA: TGTGCCAGCATCTTGGATGGGGCGCCTAGGCAGTACTTC.

This clone came up once. The rearrangement uses TRBV4-3 and TRBJ2-3; 9 nucleotides match TRBD2. Per the germline V gene, CDR1 is LGHNA and CDR2 is YSLEER. Trimming removed 0 bases from V and 3 bases from J; junction bases left unmatched: 4. This CDR3 comprises 16 residues. The CDR3 sequence is CASSQDSAGGTDTQYF. In DNA form, the CDR3 reads TGCGCCAGCAGCCAAGATTCAGCGGGAGGAACAGATACGCAGTATTTT.